What follows is one TCR beta chain and its context. In the original analysis: Estimation of nucleated cell counts relied on the amplification of reference gene primers. The table came from immunoSEQ multiplex PCR; TCRdb's copy has only in-frame clones and leaves some out. V, J and clone size derive from that table, while D and trimming were established from the DNA sequence. The sample carries about 390,000 clones, more than 75% recorded once. These data are taken from a study of blood T cell repertoires in COVID-19. The overall study: Material from acute and convalescent COVID-19 was sourced from the United States, Italy and Spain. T cells, B-cell-depleted T cells, or PBMCs supplied cDNA or gDNA.

The sample comprised peripheral blood. The source of this sequence is a woman in her sixties with COVID-19, enrolled during active disease.

The CDR3 DNA follows: TGTGCCAGCAGCCAACGTGTGGAGACCCAGTACTTC. Its protein product is CASSQRVETQYF. The rearrangement joins TRBV14 to TRBJ2-5; D is unresolved. This CDR3 has 12 amino acids. Trimming removed 2 bases at V and 5 bases at J, with 6 bases between. Germline V gives CDR1 SGHDN, CDR2 FVKESK.